The 31 T cell receptor beta chains below all came from one sample that was sequenced in a study of identical twins. TCRdb reanalysed the 5' RACE reads using MiXCR and keeps one entry per CDR3 protein. The sample lists 400,000 to 600,000 distinct CDR3 sequences, around 22% occurring once. The same data also contributed to another study, on yellow fever vaccine responses in identical twins.

Sample: CD4+ T cells sorted from blood. The receptors originated from a woman under 30 in good health.

A remark on this clonotype: Since a much larger clone is just one base distant, this may be a read error. V and J are TRBV7-9 and TRBJ2-1; the D gene is possibly TRBD2 (6 bases). The CDR3 is 14 residues long. Germline V gene data show CDR1 as SEHNR and CDR2 as FQNEAQ (reference sequence). Trimming took 3 bases from V and 9 from J, leaving 15 bases between them. CDR3 sequence: CASSFVRENSEQFF. CDR3 DNA: TGTGCCAGCAGCTTTGTACGGGAGAACAGTGAGCAGTTCTTC.

In DNA, the CDR3 is TGCGCCAGCAGCTTCTCCGCGGACAGCTATGGCTACACCTTC. Translation gives CASSFSADSYGYTF. V usage is TRBV5-1 and J usage is TRBJ1-2, with D perhaps matching TRBD1 (6 bases). Germline V gene lookup returns CDR1 SGHRS and CDR2 YFSETQ. This CDR3 contains 14 residues. Trimming stripped 2 bases from V and 4 bases from J, with 12 bases between.

This rearrangement joins TRBV7-2 to TRBJ2-2; tentatively, D is TRBD1 or TRBD2 (5 bases each). Germline V lookup: CDR1 SGHTA, CDR2 FQGNSA. The V end was cut by 3 bases, the J end by 6 bases, with 20 bases between. The CDR3 extends over 17 amino acids. For the CDR3, the DNA is TGTGCCAGCAGCTTGAGGTCCGGGACGATACAACCCGGGGAGCTGTTTTTT. This encodes CASSLRSGTIQPGELFF.

The chain recombines TRBV6-5 with TRBJ2-7; 8 bases fit TRBD1. The germline gives CDR1 MNHEY, CDR2 SVGAGI. Germline trimming cut 4 bases from V and 0 bases from J; bases unmatched to any gene: 5. The CDR3 loop spans 15 amino acids. CDR3 nucleotides: TGTGCCAGCAGTTCTCAGGGACAGGCCTCCTACGAGCAGTACTTC. Translated: CASSSQGQASYEQYF.

This clonotype was detected a few times. J is TRBJ2-7 and V is TRBV4-2; TRBD2 is a possible D gene (6 bases). The CDR3 contains 15 residues. CDR1 and CDR2 (germline): LGHNA, YNFKEQ. V lost 1 base to trimming and J lost 7 bases, with 17 bases between them. The CDR3 DNA is TGTGCCAGCAGCCAAGGTGTTAGCGGCGTTTTTGAGCAGTACTTC. Translating gives CASSQGVSGVFEQYF.

The rearrangement uses TRBV5-6 and TRBJ2-1, with 7 bases identical to TRBD2. Germline lookup yields CDR1 SGHDT and CDR2 YYEEEE. This CDR3 is built from 17 residues. Germline trimming cut 3 bases from V and 7 bases from J; bases unmatched to any gene: 16. The CDR3 region is CASSYFLGGSQGNEQFF. The DNA of the CDR3 is TGTGCCAGCAGCTATTTTCTAGGCGGGAGTCAAGGGAATGAGCAGTTCTTC.

V is TRBV20-1 and J is TRBJ2-2, with 10 nucleotides matching TRBD2. The CDR3 extends over 16 amino acids. Trimming removed 3 bases from V and 5 bases from J; junction bases left unmatched: 9. Germline CDR1 reads DFQATT; CDR2 reads SNEGSKA (reference sequence). CDR3 loop: CSASRAGGSRTGELFF. Written as DNA, the CDR3 is TGCAGTGCTAGCCGAGCGGGAGGGAGTAGGACCGGGGAGCTGTTTTTT.

The chain combines TRBV2 with TRBJ2-5; D not certain. CDR3 length: 14 amino acids. Trimming removed 8 bases at V and 4 bases at J, with 17 bases between. Germline values: CDR1 SNHLY, CDR2 FYNNEI. In DNA, the CDR3 is TGTGCCAGCGGGCGACTTCAGGCATCAGAGACCCAGTACTTC. It codes for CASGRLQASETQYF.

This clonotype has only a few counts. The J gene is TRBJ2-2, the V gene TRBV24-1; 9 positions agree with TRBD1. Germline V gene lookup returns CDR1 KGHDR and CDR2 SFDVKD. Trimming cost V 3 bases and J 3 bases; bases outside gene matches: 4. The length of the CDR3 is 16 residues. CDR3 protein: CATSDPGTGYTGELFF. As DNA, the CDR3 is TGTGCCACCAGTGATCCCGGGACAGGGTACACCGGGGAGCTGTTTTTT.

The V gene is TRBV24-1, the J gene TRBJ2-1; D possibly corresponds to TRBD1 (8 bases). V was shortened by 2 bases and J by 2 bases, with 15 bases between the two germline ends. This CDR3 region has 17 residues. The germline CDR1 and CDR2 sequences are KGHDR and SFDVKD. The CDR3: CATSDWTRDRTYNEQFF. Written as DNA, the CDR3 is TGTGCCACCAGTGATTGGACTAGGGACAGGACCTACAATGAGCAGTTCTTC.

This clonotype was seen more than once but under ten times. The V and J genes are TRBV2 and TRBJ2-3; 7 bases line up with TRBD1. CDR3 length equals 14 residues. J lost 2 bases, V lost 6 bases, and 5 bases had no gene match. Germline V CDR1 and CDR2: SNHLY, FYNNEI. The CDR3 here is CASRDGTATDTQYF. In DNA, the CDR3 is TGTGCCAGCAGAGATGGGACAGCCACAGATACGCAGTATTTT.

This clonotype was picked up a small number of times. The V gene is TRBV5-1, the J gene TRBJ2-5, with 13 bases that match TRBD2. CDR1 and CDR2 (germline): SGHRS, YFSETQ. The CDR3 length is 16 residues. Trimming at V came to 1 base and at J to 1 base, leaving 1 base not matched to a gene. The DNA for the CDR3 is TGCGCCAGCAGCTTGTGGACTAGCGGGGGCCAAGAGACCCAGTACTTC. This translates into CASSLWTSGGQETQYF.

This clonotype was detected a few times. This sequence joins TRBV4-1 and TRBJ2-3; D is perhaps TRBD2 (6 bases). The CDR3 sequence is 18 residues long. V was trimmed by 0 bases and J by 0 bases, leaving 16 bases between them. Germline V CDR1 and CDR2: MGHRA, YSYEKL. The CDR3, as DNA: TGCGCCAGCAGCCAAGATTCGGGCCTAGCGACAAGCACAGATACGCAGTATTTT. Translating it yields CASSQDSGLATSTDTQYF.

The table lists this clonotype with a few counts. The CDR3 region is CTGESAGDTQYF. CDR3 coding DNA: TGCACGGGGGAAAGCGCGGGAGATACGCAGTATTTT. V gene TRBV29-1 combines with J gene TRBJ2-3, with D possibly matching TRBD2 (6 bases). The CDR3 runs 12 residues. Germline V gene lookup returns CDR1 SQVTM and CDR2 ANQGSEA.

This clonotype was seen only a few times. This sequence joins TRBV4-2 and TRBJ2-2; no firm D call. The V and J ends lost 1 base and 3 bases respectively, with 15 bases between them. The CDR3 sequence is 17 residues long. Germline V gene lookup returns CDR1 LGHNA and CDR2 YNFKEQ. The CDR3, as DNA: TGTGCCAGCAGCCAAGGCTTGGGGAATCTTTACACCGGGGAGCTGTTTTTT. It yields the protein CASSQGLGNLYTGELFF.

The V gene is TRBV5-5, the J gene TRBJ1-4; D call uncertain. Between the trimmed V and J ends, which lost 2 bases and 4 bases, there was a span of 12 bases. CDR1 is SGHKS and CDR2 is YYEKEE in the germline V gene (reference sequence). The CDR3 consists of 15 residues. The CDR3, as DNA: TGTGCCAGCAGCTTTACTGACCTAAGTAATGAAAAACTGTTTTTT. Its translation is CASSFTDLSNEKLFF.

The V and J genes are TRBV18 and TRBJ2-1; 10 bases agree with TRBD1. V lost 3 bases to trimming and J lost 7 bases; unmatched junction nucleotides: 6. The CDR3 is made up of 15 amino acids. CDR1 is KGHSH, CDR2 LQKENI, per germline. CDR3 bases: TGTGCCAGCTCACCTCAAGGACAGGGGGGTAATGAGCAGTTCTTC. It specifies CASSPQGQGGNEQFF.

V usage is TRBV7-2 and J usage is TRBJ2-7; 7 bases map to TRBD1. The ends lost 5 bases at V and 4 bases at J; junction bases unmatched: 8. The CDR3 spans 14 residues. Germline V CDR1 and CDR2: SGHTA, FQGNSA. CDR3 amino acids: CASSIDRDGYEQYF. The CDR3 region has the DNA TGTGCCAGCAGCATCGACAGGGATGGTTACGAGCAGTACTTC.

The chain combines TRBV12-3 or TRBV12-4 with TRBJ2-2, with TRBD1 matching 8 bases. CDR3 size: 18 residues. V was clipped by 7 bases and J by 4 bases; unmatched bases: 17. CDR3 sequence: CASIPSRWTGFPTGELFF. CDR3 DNA sequence: TGTGCCAGCATTCCAAGCCGTTGGACAGGGTTTCCCACCGGGGAGCTGTTTTTT.

This clonotype was found a few times. The chain recombines TRBV24-1 with TRBJ1-1, with TRBD1 matching 7 bases. Germline CDR1 KGHDR, CDR2 SFDVKD. This CDR3 is built from 12 residues. Trimming cost V 6 bases and J 8 bases; bases outside gene matches: 5. The CDR3 DNA reads as TGTGCCACCAGTAATAAGGACAGGGAAGCTTTCTTT. Translating gives CATSNKDREAFF.

The rearrangement uses TRBV5-6 and TRBJ2-5, with 8 bases identical to TRBD2. With V trimmed by 2 bases and J by 4 bases, 4 bases remained unmatched. Germline values: CDR1 SGHDT, CDR2 YYEEEE. The CDR3 is 14 residues long. The CDR3 loop reads CASSFSGGVETQYF. CDR3 DNA sequence: TGTGCCAGCAGCTTCTCGGGGGGGGTAGAGACCCAGTACTTC.

The chain employs TRBV5-1 and TRBJ2-1; TRBD2 might be the D (5 bases). Trimming left V 6 bases short and J 6 bases short, with 16 bases between. The CDR3 has 14 residues. Germline-derived CDR1 and CDR2 are SGHRS and YFSETQ. DNA for the CDR3: TGCGCCAGCAACTTCGACGGGATAGGCAATGAGCAGTTCTTC. This encodes CASNFDGIGNEQFF.

The rearrangement joins TRBV6-5 to TRBJ1-5; D remains ambiguous. Trimming pared 5 bases from V and 0 bases from J, leaving 11 bases between. The V gene's germline CDR1 is MNHEY and CDR2 SVGAGI. CDR3 length equals 15 residues. CDR3 in amino acids: CASSAMALSNQPQHF. CDR3 nucleotides: TGTGCCAGCAGTGCAATGGCCCTTAGCAATCAGCCCCAGCATTTT.

This chain connects TRBV29-1 to TRBJ2-3; TRBD2 aligns across 8 bases. The germline V gene encodes CDR1 SQVTM and CDR2 ANQGSEA. The CDR3 has 14 amino acids. Unmatched junction bases numbered 5, after V lost 4 bases and J lost 2 bases. The CDR3 nucleotides read TGCAGCGTTGTAACTAGCGGAGACACAGATACGCAGTATTTT. Its translation: CSVVTSGDTDTQYF.

The V gene is TRBV7-9, the J gene TRBJ1-4; D not certain. Trimming pared 7 bases from V and 3 bases from J, leaving 9 bases between. The CDR3 has 13 amino acids. CDR1 is SEHNR and CDR2 is FQNEAQ in the germline V gene (reference sequence). The CDR3 loop reads CASTRISNEKLFF. CDR3 in DNA: TGTGCCAGCACCAGAATCTCTAATGAAAAACTGTTTTTT.

CDR3 loop: CAWSVLKRDTQYF. The CDR3 bases are TGTGCCTGGAGTGTGCTCAAACGGGATACGCAGTATTTT. V and J are TRBV30 and TRBJ2-3, with D uncertain. Trimming left V 0 bases short and J 6 bases short, with 10 bases between. This CDR3 region has 13 residues. Germline CDR1 reads GTSNPN; CDR2 reads SVGIG (reference sequence).

The chain joins TRBV10-3 to TRBJ2-3; D may correspond to TRBD1 or TRBD2 (6 bases each). Germline values: CDR1 ENHRY, CDR2 SYGVKD. The CDR3 covers 13 residues. The V end lost 11 bases, the J end lost 3 bases, and 15 bases lay between the germline ends. CDR3 amino acids: CASTRGETDTQYF. In nucleotides, the CDR3 is TGTGCCTCCACGAGGGGGGAAACAGATACGCAGTATTTT.

The chain recombines TRBV5-1 with TRBJ2-1; tentatively, D is TRBD2 (5 bases). The CDR3 totals 16 residues. The V gene's germline CDR1 is SGHRS and CDR2 YFSETQ. Trimming took off 3 bases at V and 6 bases at J, with 19 bases between the two ends. The CDR3 region is CASSYELGPSGNEQFF. CDR3 nucleotides: TGCGCCAGCAGCTACGAACTAGGACCCAGCGGCAATGAGCAGTTCTTC.

CDR3 protein: CASRDGEGAYEQYF. Here the CDR3 DNA reads TGTGCCAGCAGGGACGGGGAGGGGGCCTACGAGCAGTACTTC. The genes are TRBV2 and TRBJ2-7, with D tentatively TRBD2 (7 bases). V lost 6 bases to trimming and J lost 2 bases, with 14 bases between them. From germline, CDR1 is SNHLY and CDR2 FYNNEI. This CDR3 contains 14 residues.

This clonotype has only a few counts. The chain recombines TRBV19 with TRBJ2-2; the match to TRBD2 covers 7 bases. Germline CDR1 reads LNHDA; CDR2 reads SQIVND (reference sequence). Trimming cost V 3 bases and J 3 bases; bases outside gene matches: 7. This CDR3 spans 16 amino acids. This CDR3 is CASSIPGTTHTGELFF. The CDR3 nucleotides read TGTGCCAGTAGTATTCCCGGGACTACCCACACCGGGGAGCTGTTTTTT.

The CDR3 reads CASTLAVLTSTDTQYF. The CDR3 DNA follows: TGTGCCAGCACTCTAGCGGTATTAACTAGCACAGATACGCAGTATTTT. The chain links TRBV6-1 to TRBJ2-3, with TRBD2 identical over 7 bases. J lost 0 bases, V lost 7 bases, and 10 bases had no gene match. There are 16 residues in the CDR3. Germline CDR1 reads MNHNS; CDR2 reads SASEGT.